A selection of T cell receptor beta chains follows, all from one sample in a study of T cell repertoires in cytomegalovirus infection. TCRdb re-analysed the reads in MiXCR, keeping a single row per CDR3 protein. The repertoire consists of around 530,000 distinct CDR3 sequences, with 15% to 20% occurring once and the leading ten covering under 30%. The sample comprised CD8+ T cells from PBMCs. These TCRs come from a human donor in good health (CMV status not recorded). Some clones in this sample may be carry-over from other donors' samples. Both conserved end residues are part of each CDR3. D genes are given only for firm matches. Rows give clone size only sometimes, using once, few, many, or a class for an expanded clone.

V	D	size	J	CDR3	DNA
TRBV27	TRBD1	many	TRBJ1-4	CASSLTGVKANEKLFF	TGTGCCAGCAGTCTTACAGGGGTGAAGGCTAATGAAAAACTGTTTTTT
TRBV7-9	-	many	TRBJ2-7	CASTGTQDYGQYF	TGTGCCAGCACCGGGACCCAGGATTACGGGCAGTACTTC
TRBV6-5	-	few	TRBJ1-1	CASSTPGGEAFF	TGTGCCAGCAGTACACCCGGGGGGGAAGCTTTCTTT
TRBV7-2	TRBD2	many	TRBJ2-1	CASSPGTSGRVRGEQFF	TGTGCCAGCAGCCCGGGGACTAGCGGGAGGGTAAGGGGTGAGCAGTTCTTC
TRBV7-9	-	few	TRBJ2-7	CASSPGERYEQYF	TGTGCCAGCAGCCCTGGGGAGCGCTACGAGCAGTACTTC
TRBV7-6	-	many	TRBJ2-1	CASSSQGLNEQFF	TGTGCCAGCAGCAGCCAGGGGCTGAATGAGCAGTTCTTC
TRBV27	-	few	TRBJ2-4	CASKTGFGTKNIQYF	TGTGCCAGTAAAACAGGGTTTGGGACCAAAAACATTCAGTACTTC
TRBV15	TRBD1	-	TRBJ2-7	CATSSQRQGSYEQYF	TGTGCCACCAGCAGTCAGAGACAGGGGTCCTACGAGCAGTACTTC
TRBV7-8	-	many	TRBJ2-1	CASSFGTSNNEQFF	TGTGCCAGCAGCTTTGGAACTAGCAACAATGAGCAGTTCTTC
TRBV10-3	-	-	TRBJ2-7	CAISESRPPGYEQYF	TGTGCCATCAGTGAGTCCCGGCCACCGGGCTACGAGCAGTACTTC
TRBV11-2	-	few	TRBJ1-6	CTSTIPGQYNSPLHF	TGTACCAGCACCATTCCCGGACAGTATAATTCACCCCTCCACTTT
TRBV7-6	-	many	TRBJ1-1	CASSLEKPTGMNTEAFF	TGTGCCAGCAGCTTAGAGAAACCAACAGGCATGAACACTGAAGCTTTCTTT
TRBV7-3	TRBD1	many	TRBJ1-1	CASSSRQGSTEAFF	TGTGCCAGCAGCTCGCGACAGGGCAGCACTGAAGCTTTCTTT
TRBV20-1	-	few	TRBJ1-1	CSATVNGDTEAFF	TGCAGTGCTACAGTGAATGGAGACACTGAAGCTTTCTTT
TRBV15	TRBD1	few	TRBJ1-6	CATSRVNRGTANSPLHF	TGTGCCACCAGCAGAGTGAACCGCGGGACAGCTAATTCACCCCTCCACTTT
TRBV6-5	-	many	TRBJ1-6	CASSYGNNSPLHF	TGTGCCAGCAGTTATGGAAATAATTCACCCCTCCACTTT
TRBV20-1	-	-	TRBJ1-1	CSARGSSIRGNTEAFF	TGCAGTGCTAGAGGTAGCTCGATCAGGGGGAACACTGAAGCTTTCTTT
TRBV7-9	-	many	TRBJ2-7	CASSLGGGLEQYF	TGTGCCAGCAGCTTAGGTGGAGGGCTTGAGCAGTACTTC
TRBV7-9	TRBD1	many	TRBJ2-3	CASSPTGGTDTQYF	TGTGCCAGCAGCCCCACAGGGGGCACAGATACGCAGTATTTT